This is a list of T cell receptor beta chains from one sample in a study of siplizumab effects on memory and regulatory T cells. Using immunoSEQ multiplex PCR, the repertoire was profiled, and TCRdb retains in-frame clones only, with some absent. The table records approximately 120,000 clones, 92% of them present only once. Input material: Tregs sorted from blood. These receptors all come from a human donor in good health. The CDR3 runs from the conserved cysteine through the conserved F or W. The order of the fields is clone size, V gene, D gene, J gene, CDR3 protein, CDR3 DNA. D genes are given only for firm matches. Expanded clones are given a class, and other clones once, few, many or no size at all.

once	TRBV7-6	-	TRBJ1-1	CASSLGGRTEAFF	TGTGCCAGCAGCTTAGGGGGGCGGACTGAAGCTTTCTTT
-	TRBV18	TRBD2	TRBJ2-2	CASSPPRGATGELFF	TGTGCCAGCTCACCACCGCGGGGGGCCACCGGGGAGCTGTTTTTT
-	TRBV5-1	-	TRBJ2-2	CASSFGGRELFF	TGCGCCAGCAGCTTCGGGGGTCGGGAGCTGTTTTTT
-	TRBV9	-	TRBJ1-5	CASSVDPTGNQPQHF	TGTGCCAGCAGCGTAGATCCTACAGGCAATCAGCCCCAGCATTTT
-	TRBV5-1	-	TRBJ1-4	CASRGVGGKLFF	TGCGCCAGCAGGGGGGTAGGTGGAAAACTGTTTTTT
-	TRBV9	-	TRBJ2-5	CASSVTVQETQYF	TGTGCCAGCAGCGTGACAGTACAAGAGACCCAGTACTTC
-	TRBV7-9	-	TRBJ1-2	CASMRLGSTSGYTF	TGTGCCAGCATGAGGCTAGGTAGTACGAGCGGCTACACCTTC
-	TRBV20-1	-	TRBJ2-1	CSGPRGNEQFF	TGCAGTGGACCAAGGGGGAATGAGCAGTTCTTC
-	TRBV6-1	-	TRBJ2-1	CASTAFSYNEQFF	TGTGCCAGCACGGCGTTTTCCTACAATGAGCAGTTCTTC
-	TRBV7-2	TRBD2	TRBJ2-2	CASSLAGTSGDTGELFF	TGTGCCAGCAGCTTAGCCGGGACTAGCGGGGACACCGGGGAGCTGTTTTTT
-	TRBV15	-	TRBJ2-7	CATSRDPGLTYEQYF	TGTGCCACCAGCAGAGACCCAGGGCTCACCTACGAGCAGTACTTC
-	TRBV28	TRBD2	TRBJ2-5	CASQPPGLAGGYQETQYF	TGTGCCAGCCAACCCCCGGGACTAGCGGGAGGGTACCAAGAGACCCAGTACTTC
-	TRBV7-9	-	TRBJ2-1	CASSPEVGQWFF	TGTGCCAGCAGCCCAGAGGTAGGACAGTGGTTCTTC
-	TRBV6-5	TRBD1	TRBJ1-1	CASRLQGAVTEAFF	TGTGCCAGCAGGCTCCAGGGGGCCGTGACTGAAGCTTTCTTT
-	TRBV5-1	TRBD2	TRBJ2-5	CASSLFGAGGQETQYF	TGCGCCAGCAGCTTGTTTGGGGCGGGGGGCCAAGAGACCCAGTACTTC
-	TRBV5-1	TRBD1	TRBJ2-5	CASSLRTGAGETQYF	TGCGCCAGCAGCTTGAGGACAGGGGCGGGTGAGACCCAGTACTTC
once	TRBV5-6	-	TRBJ1-4	CASSFQNEKLFF	TGTGCCAGCAGCTTTCAGAATGAAAAACTGTTTTTT
few	TRBV6-5	TRBD1	TRBJ1-1	CASSYGRGLNTEAFF	TGTGCCAGCAGTTACGGCAGGGGGTTGAACACTGAAGCTTTCTTT